The T cell receptor beta chain under discussion was sequenced for a study of blood T cell repertoires in COVID-19. About the research overall: Samples came from the United States, Italy and Spain, spanning acute and convalescent COVID-19.

V lost 6 bases, J lost 0 bases, and 8 bases lay in between. This CDR3 has 13 residues. CDR1 is SEHNR and CDR2 is FQNEAQ in the germline V gene (reference sequence). The authors' processing: Amplifying reference gene primers gave estimates of nucleated cell counts. The data were produced by immunoSEQ multiplex PCR, yet TCRdb's version contains in-frame clones alone and is incomplete. V and J calls and clone size come straight from that table; D and trimming were deduced from the DNA. The sample has over 100,000 clones, 80% seen once. The TCR was taken from a human donor in a cohort sampled during active or convalescent COVID-19. The chain employs TRBV7-9 and TRBJ1-1, with unresolved D. The sequencing sample was made of peripheral blood. The CDR3 here is CASSTFMNTEAFF. As DNA, the CDR3 is TGTGCCAGCAGTACATTTATGAACACTGAAGCTTTCTTT. The whole variable domain, filled in from reference TRBV7-9 and TRBJ1-1, reads DTGVSQNPRHKITKRGQNVTFRCDPISEHNRLYWYRQTLGQGPEFLTYFQNEAQLEKSRLLSDRFSAERPKGSFSTLEIQRTEQGDSAMYLCASSTFMNTEAFFGQGTRLTVV.